The present T cell receptor (beta chain) was sequenced within a study of OX40 agonist ivuxolimab in advanced cancers. Broader study findings: It was not determined which antigens were specifically recognized by the peripheral T cells that had undergone clonal expansion.

Comments on this clone: Its target is not known.

The CDR3 has 14 amino acids. Germline V gene lookup returns CDR1 SQVTM and CDR2 ANQGSEA. Trimming removed 7 bases from V and 2 bases from J; junction bases left unmatched: 8. The data were produced by immunoSEQ multiplex PCR, yet TCRdb's version contains in-frame clones alone and is incomplete. The table includes fewer than 30,000 clones, about two thirds detected once. The V and J genes are TRBV29-1 and TRBJ2-3; TRBD2 matches at 8 bases. The material was CD4+ or CD8+ T cells sorted from blood, obtained in a trial of the OX40 agonist ivuxolimab. The source is an adult with an advanced solid tumor such as melanoma, head and neck, liver or kidney cancer. The CDR3 is CSAGRAGATDTQYF. CDR3 bases: TGCAGCGCCGGAAGAGCGGGGGCCACAGATACGCAGTATTTT.